A selection of T cell receptor beta chains follows, all from one sample in a study of blood T cell repertoires in COVID-19. Some clones are missing from TCRdb's copy, which holds only in-frame ones; the method was immunoSEQ multiplex PCR. The repertoire includes more than 90,000 clones, around 79% of them detected once, and approximately 10% sits in the top ten. Sequenced material: peripheral blood. The receptors were gathered from a woman of 80 years or more with acute or convalescent COVID-19. CDR3s include the opening cysteine and the closing phenylalanine or tryptophan. D genes are given only for firm matches. A clone size is listed for some rows: how often the clone was seen (once, few, many), or a class if it is expanded.

V	size	D	J	DNA	CDR3
TRBV14	.	.	TRBJ1-1	TGTGCCAGCAGCCAGATAAGGGGGAGAGCTTTCTTT	CASSQIRGRAFF
TRBV12-5	.	.	TRBJ1-1	TGTGCTAGTGGCCTAACGAACACTGAAGCTTTCTTT	CASGLTNTEAFF
TRBV28	.	.	TRBJ1-1	TGTGCCAGCAGTTCCCTCGACAGAACGTCCACTGAAGCTTTCTTT	CASSSLDRTSTEAFF
TRBV6-5	.	TRBD1	TRBJ1-1	TGTGCCAGCAGTTACGGGACAGCAATGAACACTGAAGCTTTCTTT	CASSYGTAMNTEAFF
TRBV5-6	.	TRBD2	TRBJ2-7	TGTGCCAGCAGCTTGGTAGACGCGGGGGGTGCCTACGAGCAGTACTTC	CASSLVDAGGAYEQYF
TRBV12-3/TRBV12-4	.	.	TRBJ2-3	TGTGCCAGCAGTTTTCGCCGGACAGATACGCAGTATTTT	CASSFRRTDTQYF
TRBV6-2/TRBV6-3	.	.	TRBJ2-5	TGTGCCAGCAGTCCCCTGAGGGAGTACGAGACCCAGTACTTC	CASSPLREYETQYF
TRBV19	few	TRBD1	TRBJ1-2	TGTGCCAGTAGTTTGAGCCTACAGGGGGCTTGGGGCTACACCTTC	CASSLSLQGAWGYTF
TRBV5-6	.	.	TRBJ2-3	TGTGCCAGCAGCTTGAGAGTCCGGAGCACAGATACGCAGTATTTT	CASSLRVRSTDTQYF
TRBV28	.	TRBD2	TRBJ2-3	TGTGCCAGCAGTCCCACTAGCGGCCACACAGATACGCAGTATTTT	CASSPTSGHTDTQYF
TRBV29-1	.	.	TRBJ1-2	TGCAGCGTTGTAGGCAGGGGAGCTAACTATGGCTACACCTTC	CSVVGRGANYGYTF
TRBV4-3	.	.	TRBJ2-7	TGCGCCAGCAGCCAAGAACAGGGCAGGAACTATGAGCAGTACTTC	CASSQEQGRNYEQYF
TRBV6-5	.	TRBD1	TRBJ1-2	TGTGCCAGCAGTCCGACCGACAGGGGACGTGGCTACACCTTC	CASSPTDRGRGYTF
TRBV5-1	.	TRBD1	TRBJ1-5	TGCGCCAGCAGCTTCACCGGGACAGGGGATCAGCCCCAGCATTTT	CASSFTGTGDQPQHF
TRBV7-9	.	TRBD1	TRBJ1-2	TGTGCCAGCAGCACCGGGACAGTCTATGGCTACACCTTC	CASSTGTVYGYTF
TRBV21-1	.	.	TRBJ2-3	TGTGCCAGCAGCGGACTAGCGGACACAGATACGCAGTATTTT	CASSGLADTDTQYF
TRBV7-3	.	.	TRBJ1-2	TGTGCCAGCAGCATGGACATGAGCTATGGCTACACCTTC	CASSMDMSYGYTF
TRBV6-5	once	TRBD1	TRBJ1-2	TGTGCCACCTCAGACAGGGGGCCGGATGGCTACACCTTC	CATSDRGPDGYTF
TRBV18	.	.	TRBJ1-1	TGTGCCAGCTCACAAAAACAGAGAAACACTGAAGCTTTCTTT	CASSQKQRNTEAFF
TRBV5-1	.	TRBD1	TRBJ2-3	TGCGCCAGCAGCTTGGGGGACAGGTCAGATACGCAGTATTTT	CASSLGDRSDTQYF
TRBV6-5	.	.	TRBJ2-7	TGTGCCAGCAGTTCAGGAAGGACGACAGGTTCCTACGAGCAGTACTTC	CASSSGRTTGSYEQYF
TRBV9	few	.	TRBJ2-6	TGTGCCAGCAATCCCCACCCAAAAGCAGGGGCCAACGTCCTGACTTTC	CASNPHPKAGANVLTF
TRBV5-1	.	.	TRBJ1-1	TGCGCCAGCATTTACAGTTTGAACACTGAAGCTTTCTTT	CASIYSLNTEAFF
TRBV30	.	TRBD1	TRBJ2-7	TGTGCCTGGAGTGACGTAGGACAGGGTAGGACCGAGCAGTACTTC	CAWSDVGQGRTEQYF
TRBV19	.	.	TRBJ1-2	TGTGCCAGTAGTATGCAGGGATCCTATGGCTACACCTTC	CASSMQGSYGYTF
TRBV4-3	.	TRBD1	TRBJ1-3	TGCGCCAGCAGCCAAGATTCAGGGGGCGGAAACACCATATATTTT	CASSQDSGGGNTIYF
TRBV28	.	.	TRBJ1-1	TGTGCCAGCAGTTTATTCATGGGGGGTGGGTGGACTGAAGCTTTCTTT	CASSLFMGGGWTEAFF
TRBV7-9	.	TRBD1	TRBJ1-2	TGTGCCAGCAGCTCTACAGGGGGCTATGGCTACACCTTC	CASSSTGGYGYTF
TRBV5-1	.	TRBD1	TRBJ2-7	TGCGCCAGCAGTCGGACAGGGGATACTCTGAACGAGCAGTACTTC	CASSRTGDTLNEQYF
TRBV30	.	TRBD1	TRBJ1-1	TGTGCCTGGGGGGGGACAGGGGGACCCTTTGAAGCTTTCTTT	CAWGGTGGPFEAFF
TRBV6-5	.	.	TRBJ1-1	TGTGCCAGCAGTTACGACGGTCCGGGGGTCGGTGAAGCTTTCTTT	CASSYDGPGVGEAFF
TRBV3-1/TRBV3-2	.	TRBD1	TRBJ2-2	TGTGCCAGCAGCCTTCAAGGACAGGGGGCGCGGGACGGGGAGCTGTTTTTT	CASSLQGQGARDGELFF
TRBV4-2	many	TRBD1	TRBJ2-7	TGTGCCAGCAGCCAATCCACGGGACAGGGGTACGAGCAGTACTTC	CASSQSTGQGYEQYF
TRBV4-2	.	.	TRBJ1-1	TGTGCCAGCAGCCAAGTATCCACTGACACTGAAGCTTTCTTT	CASSQVSTDTEAFF
TRBV15	.	TRBD1	TRBJ1-2	TGTGCCACCAGCCCCGGGACAGGGGGCCCGGAGGGCTACACCTTC	CATSPGTGGPEGYTF
TRBV7-2	once	.	TRBJ1-6	TGTGCCAGCAACTTTGGTCAGGGATCACCCCTCCACTTT	CASNFGQGSPLHF
TRBV19	.	.	TRBJ2-1	TGTGCCAGTAGGGGTCAGGGGTTCGTTGGGCAGTTCTTC	CASRGQGFVGQFF
TRBV24-1	.	.	TRBJ1-5	TGTGCCACCAGTGATAGGAGTTGGGTTGGGTATCAGCCCCAGCATTTT	CATSDRSWVGYQPQHF
TRBV5-1	.	.	TRBJ1-5	TGCGCCAGCAGCTTGGGAGATGACAATCAGCCCCAGCATTTT	CASSLGDDNQPQHF
TRBV10-3	few	.	TRBJ1-5	TGTGCCATCAGTGCTATTGCGGTCAATCAGCCCCAGCATTTT	CAISAIAVNQPQHF
TRBV28	few	.	TRBJ1-5	TGTGCCAGCAGATCAGGGGACGGGGTTCAGCCCCAGCATTTT	CASRSGDGVQPQHF
TRBV7-6	.	TRBD2	TRBJ2-2	TGTGCCAGCAGCTTAGGGGTCGGTTCGGGTACTAGCGGGATTGTCGGGGAGCTGTTTTTT	CASSLGVGSGTSGIVGELFF
TRBV19	.	TRBD1	TRBJ1-4	TGTGCCAGTAGTAGGTTGTATGGCGGGGGGGACAGCTCGAGAACAACTAATGAAAAACTGTTTTTT	CASSRLYGGGDSSRTTNEKLFF
TRBV5-1	.	.	TRBJ2-1	TGCGCCAGCAGCCCTACAGGGAGCTCCTACAATGAGCAGTTCTTC	CASSPTGSSYNEQFF
TRBV5-4	.	.	TRBJ2-7	TGTGCCAGCAGCTTGTCATCAGGGCGGAACGAGCAGTACTTC	CASSLSSGRNEQYF
TRBV19	.	TRBD2	TRBJ2-5	TGTGCCAGTAATAACGGGCTAGCGGGGAACCGGGAGACCCAGTACTTC	CASNNGLAGNRETQYF
TRBV18	.	TRBD1	TRBJ2-7	TGTGCCAGCTCAGCGACAGGGGACGAGCAGTACTTC	CASSATGDEQYF
TRBV18	.	.	TRBJ2-2	TGTGCCAGCTCACCTCCAGCGCAGGGGAGCCTTAACACCGGGGAGCTGTTTTTT	CASSPPAQGSLNTGELFF
TRBV5-1	once	TRBD1	TRBJ1-4	TGCGCCAGCAGGACAGGGTCTAATGAAAAACTGTTTTTT	CASRTGSNEKLFF
TRBV7-2	once	.	TRBJ2-7	TGTGCCAGTCGGCCCCCGGGTGGCCGGGTCCACGAGCAGTACTTC	CASRPPGGRVHEQYF
TRBV19	.	TRBD1	TRBJ2-3	TGTGCCAGTAGTATCTCCGGACAGGGTCAGGCAGATACGCAGTATTTT	CASSISGQGQADTQYF
TRBV7-2	few	TRBD2	TRBJ2-3	TGTGCCAGCAGCTTTAGCGGGGCCCCGGATACGCAGTATTTT	CASSFSGAPDTQYF
TRBV10-3	.	.	TRBJ1-2	TGTGCCATCAACCCTGGAGGGGCGGTTGGCTACACCTTC	CAINPGGAVGYTF
TRBV3-1/TRBV3-2	.	.	TRBJ1-3	TGTGCCAGCAGCCAGGGAGGGAGATCAGGAAACACCATATATTTT	CASSQGGRSGNTIYF
TRBV7-3	.	TRBD2	TRBJ2-3	TGTGCCAGCAGCTCGAAACTAGCGGGTAGCACAGATACGCAGTATTTT	CASSSKLAGSTDTQYF